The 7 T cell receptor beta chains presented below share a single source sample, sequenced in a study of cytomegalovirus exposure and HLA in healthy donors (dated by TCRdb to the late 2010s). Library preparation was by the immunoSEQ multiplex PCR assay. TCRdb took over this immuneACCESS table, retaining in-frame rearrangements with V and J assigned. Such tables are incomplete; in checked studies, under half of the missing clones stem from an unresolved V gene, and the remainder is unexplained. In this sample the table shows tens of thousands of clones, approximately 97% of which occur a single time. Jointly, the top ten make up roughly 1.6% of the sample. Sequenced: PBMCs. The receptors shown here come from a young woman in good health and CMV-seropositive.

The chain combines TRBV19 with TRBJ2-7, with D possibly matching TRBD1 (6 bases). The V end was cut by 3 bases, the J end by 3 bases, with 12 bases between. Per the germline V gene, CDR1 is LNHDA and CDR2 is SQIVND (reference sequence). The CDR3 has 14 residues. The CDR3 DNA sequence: TGTGCCAGTAGTATTTCCTCAGGGGACTACGAGCAGTACTTC. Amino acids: CASSISSGDYEQYF.

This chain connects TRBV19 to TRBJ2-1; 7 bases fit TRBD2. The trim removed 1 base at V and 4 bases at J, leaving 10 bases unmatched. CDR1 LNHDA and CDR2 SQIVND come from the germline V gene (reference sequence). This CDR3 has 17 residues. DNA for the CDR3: TGTGCCAGTAGTATAGTAGTTAGCGGGTACATGTACAATGAGCAGTTCTTC. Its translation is CASSIVVSGYMYNEQFF.

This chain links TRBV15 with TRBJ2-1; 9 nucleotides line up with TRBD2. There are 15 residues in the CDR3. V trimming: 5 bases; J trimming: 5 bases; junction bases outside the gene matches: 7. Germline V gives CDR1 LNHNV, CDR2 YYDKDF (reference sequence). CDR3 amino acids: CATSGTSGPNNEQFF. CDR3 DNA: TGTGCCACCAGCGGTACTAGCGGGCCCAACAATGAGCAGTTCTTC.

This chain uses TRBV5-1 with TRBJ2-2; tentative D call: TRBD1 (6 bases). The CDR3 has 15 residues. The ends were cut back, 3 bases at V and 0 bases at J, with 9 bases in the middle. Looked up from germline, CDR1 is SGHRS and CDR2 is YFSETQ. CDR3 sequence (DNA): TGCGCCAGCAGCTATGGACAGACGAACACCGGGGAGCTGTTTTTT. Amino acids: CASSYGQTNTGELFF.

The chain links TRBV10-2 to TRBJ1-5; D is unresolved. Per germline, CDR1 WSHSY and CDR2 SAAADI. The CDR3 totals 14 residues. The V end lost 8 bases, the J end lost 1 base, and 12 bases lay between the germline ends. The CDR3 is CASLERLSNQPQHF. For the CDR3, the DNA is TGCGCCAGCTTAGAGCGTCTGAGCAATCAGCCCCAGCATTTT.

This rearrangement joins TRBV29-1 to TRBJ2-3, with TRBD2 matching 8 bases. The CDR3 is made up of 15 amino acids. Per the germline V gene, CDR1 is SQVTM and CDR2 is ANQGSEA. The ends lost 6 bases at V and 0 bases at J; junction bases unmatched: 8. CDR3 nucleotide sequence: TGCAGCGTCCTCACTAGCGGTACTAGCACAGATACGCAGTATTTT. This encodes CSVLTSGTSTDTQYF.

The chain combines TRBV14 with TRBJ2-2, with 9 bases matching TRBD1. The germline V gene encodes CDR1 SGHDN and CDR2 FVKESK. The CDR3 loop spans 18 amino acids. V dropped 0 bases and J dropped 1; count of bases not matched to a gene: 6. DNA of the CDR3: TGTGCCAGCAGCCAAGATCTCTGGGGACAGGGGAACACCGGGGAGCTGTTTTTT. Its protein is CASSQDLWGQGNTGELFF.